A selection of T cell receptor beta chains follows, all from one sample in a study of Ad26.COV2.S vaccination and SARS-CoV-2 variants. Libraries were prepared by immunoSEQ multiplex PCR; TCRdb keeps only in-frame clonotypes and omits some of them. Here the sample spans a few hundred thousand clones, roughly 90% being singletons. Sequencing was performed on peripheral blood, taken in a trial of Ad26.COV2.S vaccine versus placebo. The receptors derive from a person aged 18-60 years who received the Ad26.COV2.S COVID-19 vaccine or a placebo. Each CDR3 is given with its conserved first and last residue. The D gene is left open where the match is weak. Some rows mark clone size as missing; the rest say once, few, many or name a class of expanded clone.

d_call | cdr3_length | j_call | clone_size | v_call | cdr3_nt | cdr3_aa
TRBD2 | 14 | TRBJ2-5 | NA | TRBV7-8 | TGTGCCAGCAGCTTAGGACTAGCGGGAGAGACCCAGTACTTC | CASSLGLAGETQYF
TRBD2 | 19 | TRBJ2-6 | NA | TRBV27 | TGTGCCAGCAGTTTAGTAGGACTAGCGGGTGACTCTGGGGCCAACGTCCTGACTTTC | CASSLVGLAGDSGANVLTF
TRBD2 | 15 | TRBJ2-7 | NA | TRBV2 | TGTGCCAGCAGTGAAGCGTCTAGCGGGTATTACGAGCAGTACTTC | CASSEASSGYYEQYF
TRBD2 | 15 | TRBJ2-7 | NA | TRBV7-9 | TGTGCCAGCAGCCCCGGGAGGACGGGCGACTACGAGCAGTACTTC | CASSPGRTGDYEQYF
NA | 15 | TRBJ2-5 | NA | TRBV7-9 | TGTGCCAGCAGCAACAACCCGGGATCTGAAGAGACCCAGTACTTC | CASSNNPGSEETQYF
NA | 19 | TRBJ1-5 | NA | TRBV6-2/TRBV6-3 | TGTGCCAGCAGTTACTTCGGAGGATGGACAACGGGAAATGATCAGCCCCAGCATTTT | CASSYFGGWTTGNDQPQHF
NA | 18 | TRBJ1-6 | NA | TRBV28 | TGTGCCAGCAGCTGGATCAGGGGACGGGGCTCCTATAATTCACCCCTCCACTTT | CASSWIRGRGSYNSPLHF
NA | 13 | TRBJ1-3 | NA | TRBV19 | TGTGCCACCTCGCAGGGGTATGGAAACACCATATATTTT | CATSQGYGNTIYF
NA | 14 | TRBJ1-5 | NA | TRBV6-5 | TGTGCCAGCAGTTCTGGCGGGGGGAATCAGCCCCAGCATTTT | CASSSGGGNQPQHF
TRBD1 | 16 | TRBJ1-2 | NA | TRBV6-4 | TGTGCCAGCAGTGACTCGAGGGACAGGGCGTACGATGGCTACACCTTC | CASSDSRDRAYDGYTF
TRBD2 | 13 | TRBJ2-3 | NA | TRBV12-3/TRBV12-4 | TGTGCCACAAGGGGACTAGGCACAGATACGCAGTATTTT | CATRGLGTDTQYF
TRBD2 | 17 | TRBJ2-5 | NA | TRBV5-8 | TGTGCCAGCAGCTCCGGGACTAGCGGGAGAGGCCAAGAGACCCAGTACTTC | CASSSGTSGRGQETQYF
NA | 14 | TRBJ1-2 | NA | TRBV7-2 | TGTGCCAGCAGCCTTGCCCAGGAGCCGGATGGCTACACCTTC | CASSLAQEPDGYTF
NA | 14 | TRBJ2-2 | NA | TRBV10-3 | TGTGCCATCGCTCACCACGCGAACACCGGGGAGCTGTTTTTT | CAIAHHANTGELFF
NA | 15 | TRBJ2-1 | few | TRBV12-2 | TGTGCAAGTCGCTGCCGACTGGCGGGAGATAATGAGCAGTTCTTC | CASRCRLAGDNEQFF
TRBD1 | 16 | TRBJ1-5 | few | TRBV9 | TGTGCCAGCAGCCCCGGGACAGGGGGTGTCAATCAGCCCCAGCATTTT | CASSPGTGGVNQPQHF
NA | 14 | TRBJ1-1 | NA | TRBV2 | TGTGCCAGCAGTGAATTTCAGTTCGGAACTGAAGCTTTCTTT | CASSEFQFGTEAFF
NA | 15 | TRBJ2-4 | NA | TRBV27 | TGTGCCAGCAGGGACAGACCGGGGACCAAAAACATTCAGTACTTC | CASRDRPGTKNIQYF
NA | 11 | TRBJ2-3 | NA | TRBV12-3/TRBV12-4 | TGTGCCAGCAGTGCCGTCAATACGCAGTATTTT | CASSAVNTQYF
NA | 18 | TRBJ2-2 | once | TRBV11-2 | TGTGCCAGCAGCTTAGTCGTATTTCGGGAGTACGAAACCGGGGAGCTGTTTTTT | CASSLVVFREYETGELFF
TRBD1 | 17 | TRBJ2-3 | NA | TRBV5-1 | TGCGCCAGCAGAATTCAACCGGGACAGGGGGCGGGAGATACGCAGTATTTT | CASRIQPGQGAGDTQYF
NA | 16 | TRBJ2-3 | NA | TRBV28 | TGTGCCAGCAGTTTCGGGACCGCTACTAGCACAGATACGCAGTATTTT | CASSFGTATSTDTQYF
NA | 14 | TRBJ1-1 | NA | TRBV28 | TGTGCCAGCAGTTTTCAGGGAGGTTTCACTGAAGCTTTCTTT | CASSFQGGFTEAFF
NA | 15 | TRBJ2-7 | NA | TRBV5-4 | TGTGCCAGCAGCCTCGGGACGGCCAGCTCCTACGAGCAGTACTTC | CASSLGTASSYEQYF
NA | 15 | TRBJ2-7 | NA | TRBV11-2 | TGTGCCAGCAGCTTAGAATCCCGTGGGACCTACGAGCAGTACTTC | CASSLESRGTYEQYF
NA | 11 | TRBJ1-1 | NA | TRBV29-1 | TGCAGCGTTGTCAGTGGCTCTGAAGCTTTCTTT | CSVVSGSEAFF
NA | 15 | TRBJ2-2 | NA | TRBV18 | TGTGCCAGCTCACCATCATTGGCTAGCCCCGGGGAGCTGTTTTTT | CASSPSLASPGELFF
TRBD2 | 15 | TRBJ2-3 | NA | TRBV19 | TGTGCCAGTAGTATCACTAGCGCCTACACAGATACGCAGTATTTT | CASSITSAYTDTQYF
TRBD2 | 15 | TRBJ2-3 | NA | TRBV7-7 | TGTGCTAGCAGCTCACTAGCGGGAGTAGCGGATACGCAGTATTTT | CASSSLAGVADTQYF
TRBD2 | 14 | TRBJ2-5 | NA | TRBV7-6 | TGTGCCAGCAGCTTAGGAGCGGGGGGAGGGACCCAGTACTTC | CASSLGAGGGTQYF
TRBD2 | 18 | TRBJ2-7 | NA | TRBV11-2 | TGTGCCAGCAGCTTAGATTCATGGGGCGATTGGCTAGCGGATGAGCAGTACTTC | CASSLDSWGDWLADEQYF
NA | 15 | TRBJ2-7 | NA | TRBV4-1 | TGCGCCAGCAGCCAAGTCGCTGGGGCCAGTAACGAGCAGTACTTC | CASSQVAGASNEQYF
TRBD1 | 14 | TRBJ1-2 | NA | TRBV24-1 | TGTGCCACCAGTGACCCCCAGGGGGAAGGAGGCTACACCTTC | CATSDPQGEGGYTF
NA | 14 | TRBJ1-1 | NA | TRBV11-2 | TGTGCCAGCAGCTTAGCGATGGGTTACACTGAAGCTTTCTTT | CASSLAMGYTEAFF
TRBD2 | 17 | TRBJ2-7 | NA | TRBV5-4 | TGTGCCAGCAGCTTGGGTGGGCCTAGCGGGTCCCACCGCGAGCAGTACTTC | CASSLGGPSGSHREQYF
NA | 12 | TRBJ2-7 | NA | TRBV3-1/TRBV3-2 | TGTGCCAGCAGTCAAGGGGCCTACGAGCAGTACTTC | CASSQGAYEQYF
NA | 14 | TRBJ1-2 | NA | TRBV10-3 | TGTGCCATCAGTGAAGGGACGGCGGGCTATGGCTACACCTTC | CAISEGTAGYGYTF
TRBD1 | 16 | TRBJ1-6 | NA | TRBV5-4 | TGTGCCAGCAGCTTACAGACAGGGGCAGGTAATTCACCCCTCCACTTT | CASSLQTGAGNSPLHF
NA | 13 | TRBJ2-5 | NA | TRBV5-1 | TGCGCCAGCAGCCGGGACCACCCAGAGACCCAGTACTTC | CASSRDHPETQYF
NA | 15 | TRBJ2-2 | NA | TRBV11-2 | TGTGCCAGCAGCTTAGATCCACTCTCTACTGGGGAGCTGTTTTTT | CASSLDPLSTGELFF
NA | 15 | TRBJ2-2 | NA | TRBV4-3 | TGCGCCAGCAGCCAAGATACGGGGGCCACCGGGGAGCTGTTTTTT | CASSQDTGATGELFF
TRBD2 | 13 | TRBJ2-7 | NA | TRBV10-2 | TGCGCCAGCAAGCGGGAGACCCACTACGAGCAGTACTTC | CASKRETHYEQYF
TRBD1 | 16 | TRBJ1-1 | NA | TRBV14 | TGTGCCAGCAGCCAAATTACAGGGGCCATGAACACTGAAGCTTTCTTT | CASSQITGAMNTEAFF
TRBD2 | 20 | TRBJ2-3 | NA | TRBV5-1 | TGCGCCAGCAGCTTGTTCGGCGGGAGGGCCCCACAAGGATTCGCAGATACGCAGTATTTT | CASSLFGGRAPQGFADTQYF
TRBD2 | 16 | TRBJ2-1 | NA | TRBV5-4 | TGTGCCAGCAGCTGGAGACTAGCGGGTTTTTCCAATGAGCAGTTCTTC | CASSWRLAGFSNEQFF